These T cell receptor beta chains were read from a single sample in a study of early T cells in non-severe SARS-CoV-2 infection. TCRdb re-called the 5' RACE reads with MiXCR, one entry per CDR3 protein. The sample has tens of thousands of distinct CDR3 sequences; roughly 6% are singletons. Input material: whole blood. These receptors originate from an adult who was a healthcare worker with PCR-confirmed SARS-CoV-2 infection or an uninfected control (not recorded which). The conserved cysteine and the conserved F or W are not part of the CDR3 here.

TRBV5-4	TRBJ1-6	ASSSGRDRVNSPLH
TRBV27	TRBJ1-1	ASSPIPGVNTEAF
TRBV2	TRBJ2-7	ASSPTGDPYEQY
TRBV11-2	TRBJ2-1	ASSLDEETSGGNNEQF
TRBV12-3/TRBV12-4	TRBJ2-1	ASRGKGEQF
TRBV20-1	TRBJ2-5	SAPPTSAETQY
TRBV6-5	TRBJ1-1	ASRTDRDEAF
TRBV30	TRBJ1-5	AWSEGERKPQH
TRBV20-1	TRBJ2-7	SARGTTSGGPDYEQY
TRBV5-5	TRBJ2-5	ASSLVQGGETQY
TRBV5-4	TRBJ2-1	ASSLGAGAYNEQF
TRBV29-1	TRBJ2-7	SVRPQGARSYEQY
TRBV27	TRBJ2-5	ASSPTKALTQY
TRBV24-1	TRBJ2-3	ATSRLAGGTDTQY
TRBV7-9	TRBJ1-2	ASSPKQSPGYT
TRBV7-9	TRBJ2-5	ASSLVDRAETQY
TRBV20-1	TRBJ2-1	SARDRTSGGDVDEQF
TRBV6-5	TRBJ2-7	ASSYSGSFYEQY
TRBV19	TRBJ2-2	ASSINDLTGELF
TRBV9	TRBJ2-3	ASSETTYSTDTQY
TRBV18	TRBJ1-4	ASSPDRIGEKLF
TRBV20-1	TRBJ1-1	SARGGQGSEAF
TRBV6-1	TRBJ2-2	ASTKVRGRNTGELF
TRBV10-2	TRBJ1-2	ASSESTGLVYGYT
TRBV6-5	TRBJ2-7	ASRTDSVSSYEQY
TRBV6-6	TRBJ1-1	ASSYYTPPLVNTEAF
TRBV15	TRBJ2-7	ATSRGIGEAYEQY
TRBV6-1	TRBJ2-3	ASSESPAYTQY
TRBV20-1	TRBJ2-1	SATVPTGGIYNEQF
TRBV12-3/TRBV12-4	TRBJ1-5	ASSSTGDQPQH
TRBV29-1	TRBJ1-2	SAPGPGATYYGYT
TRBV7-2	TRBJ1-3	ASSPETGLKGNTIY
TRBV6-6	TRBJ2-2	ASSHVGDTGELF